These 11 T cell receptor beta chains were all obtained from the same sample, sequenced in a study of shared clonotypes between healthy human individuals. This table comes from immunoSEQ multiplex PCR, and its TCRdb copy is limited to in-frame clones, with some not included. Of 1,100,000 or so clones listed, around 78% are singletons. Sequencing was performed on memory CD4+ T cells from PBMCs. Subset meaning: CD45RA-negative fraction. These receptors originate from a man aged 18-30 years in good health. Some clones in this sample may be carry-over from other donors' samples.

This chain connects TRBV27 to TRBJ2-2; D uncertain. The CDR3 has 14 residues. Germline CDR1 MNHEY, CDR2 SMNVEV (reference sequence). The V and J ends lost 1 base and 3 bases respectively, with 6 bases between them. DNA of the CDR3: TGTGCCAGCAGTTTATTTAGGGACACCGGGGAGCTGTTTTTT. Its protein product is CASSLFRDTGELFF.

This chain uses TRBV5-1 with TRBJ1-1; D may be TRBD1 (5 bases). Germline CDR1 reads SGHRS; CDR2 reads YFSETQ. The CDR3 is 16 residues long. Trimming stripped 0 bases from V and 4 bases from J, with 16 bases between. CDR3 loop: CASSLGLRGAGTEAFF. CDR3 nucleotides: TGCGCCAGCAGCTTGGGGCTTCGGGGCGCGGGCACTGAAGCTTTCTTT.

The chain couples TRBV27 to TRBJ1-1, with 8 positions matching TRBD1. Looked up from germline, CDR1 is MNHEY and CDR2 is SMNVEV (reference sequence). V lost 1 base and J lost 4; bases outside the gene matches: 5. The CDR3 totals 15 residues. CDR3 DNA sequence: TGTGCCAGCAGTTTATACGGCAGGGGGCTCACTGAAGCTTTCTTT. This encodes CASSLYGRGLTEAFF.

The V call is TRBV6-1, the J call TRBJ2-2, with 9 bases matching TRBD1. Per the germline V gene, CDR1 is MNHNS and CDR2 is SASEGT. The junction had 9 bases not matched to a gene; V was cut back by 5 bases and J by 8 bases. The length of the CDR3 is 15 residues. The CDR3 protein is CASSRDRVIAGELFF. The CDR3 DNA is TGTGCCAGCAGTCGGGACAGGGTGATTGCGGGGGAGCTGTTTTTT.

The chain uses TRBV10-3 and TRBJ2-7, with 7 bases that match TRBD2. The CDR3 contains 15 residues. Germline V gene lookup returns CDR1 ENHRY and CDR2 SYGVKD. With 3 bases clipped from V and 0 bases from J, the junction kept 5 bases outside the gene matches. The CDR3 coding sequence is TGTGCCATCAGTGAAACTAGCGCCGTCTCCTACGAGCAGTACTTC. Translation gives CAISETSAVSYEQYF.

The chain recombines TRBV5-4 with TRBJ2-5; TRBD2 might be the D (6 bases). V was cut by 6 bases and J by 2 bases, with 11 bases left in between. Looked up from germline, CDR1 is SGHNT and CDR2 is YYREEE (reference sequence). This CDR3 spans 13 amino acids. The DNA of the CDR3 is TGTGCCAGCACTCGGGGGAGGCAAGAGACCCAGTACTTC. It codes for CASTRGRQETQYF.

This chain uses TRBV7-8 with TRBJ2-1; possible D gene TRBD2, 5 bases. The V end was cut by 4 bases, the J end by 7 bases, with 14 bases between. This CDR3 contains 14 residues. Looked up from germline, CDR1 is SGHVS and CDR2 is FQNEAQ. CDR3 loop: CASSSRPPGNEQFF. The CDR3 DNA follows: TGTGCCAGCAGCTCCAGACCCCCGGGGAATGAGCAGTTCTTC.

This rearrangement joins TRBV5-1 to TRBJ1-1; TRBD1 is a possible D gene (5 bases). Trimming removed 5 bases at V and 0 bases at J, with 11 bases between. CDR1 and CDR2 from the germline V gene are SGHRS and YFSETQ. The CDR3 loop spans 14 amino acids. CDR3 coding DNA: TGCGCCAGCAGACAGGCTCCCATGAACACTGAAGCTTTCTTT. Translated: CASRQAPMNTEAFF.

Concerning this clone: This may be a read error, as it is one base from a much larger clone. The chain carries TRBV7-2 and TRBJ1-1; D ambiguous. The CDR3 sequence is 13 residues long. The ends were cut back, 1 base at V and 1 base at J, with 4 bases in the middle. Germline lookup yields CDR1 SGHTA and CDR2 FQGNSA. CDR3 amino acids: CASSLEPNTEAFF. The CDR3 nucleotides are TGTGCCAGCAGCTTAGAACCGAACACTGAAGCTTTCTTT. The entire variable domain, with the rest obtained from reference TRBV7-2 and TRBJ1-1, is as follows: GAGVSQSPSNKVTEKGKDVELRCDPISGHTALYWYRQSLGQGLEFLIYFQGNSAPDKSGLPSDRFSAERTGGSVSTLTIQRTQQEDSAVYLCASSLEPNTEAFFGQGTRLTVV.

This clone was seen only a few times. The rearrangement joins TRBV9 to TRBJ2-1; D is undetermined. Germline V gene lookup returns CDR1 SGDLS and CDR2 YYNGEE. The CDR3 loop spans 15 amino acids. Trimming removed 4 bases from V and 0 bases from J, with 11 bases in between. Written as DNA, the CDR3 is TGTGCCAGCAGCCGTGGGCCAAACTCCTACAATGAGCAGTTCTTC. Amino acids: CASSRGPNSYNEQFF.

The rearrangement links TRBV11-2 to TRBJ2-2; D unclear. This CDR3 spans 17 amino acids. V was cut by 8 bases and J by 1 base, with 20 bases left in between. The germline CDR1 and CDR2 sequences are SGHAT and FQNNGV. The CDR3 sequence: CASSLLSGLLNTGELFF. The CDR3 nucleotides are TGTGCCAGCTCCCTCCTATCTGGGCTGCTGAACACCGGGGAGCTGTTTTTT.